The next 5 T cell receptor beta chains were all read from a single sample in a study of T cell changes during pregnancy in multiple sclerosis. Clones were sequenced by immunoSEQ multiplex PCR, and TCRdb holds only the in-frame ones, with some missing. The sample has 30,000 to 35,000 clones, 90% seen once; the top ten hold about 0.58%. This material consisted of CD4+ T cells from peripheral blood mononuclear cells, taken in the third trimester of pregnancy. The origin of the receptors is a female donor in good health, enrolled as a control in a pregnancy study.

The CDR3 DNA follows: TGTGCCAGCAGCTCCCCCCTTAGCGGGAGTTTTAACAAGGTTGAGCAGTTCTTC. Protein sequence: CASSSPLSGSFNKVEQFF. The chain joins TRBV7-9 to TRBJ2-1; 9 nucleotides line up with TRBD2. This CDR3 spans 18 amino acids. Looked up from germline, CDR1 is SEHNR and CDR2 is FQNEAQ (reference sequence). V lost 4 bases to trimming and J lost 9 bases; unmatched junction nucleotides: 19.

Only one count was recorded for this clone. The V gene is TRBV6-6, the J gene TRBJ1-2; 7 bases are a match to TRBD1. Germline lookup yields CDR1 MNHNY and CDR2 SVGAGI (reference sequence). After removal of 2 bases from V and 2 bases from J, the junction contained 8 bases not matched to a gene. The CDR3 extends over 16 amino acids. CDR3 region: CASSYPGTVMNYGYTF. In DNA, the CDR3 is TGTGCCAGCAGTTACCCTGGGACAGTCATGAACTATGGCTACACCTTC.

The chain uses TRBV7-2 and TRBJ1-1; D is unclear. The CDR3 covers 13 residues. V was cut by 5 bases and J by 5 bases, with 12 bases left in between. Germline-derived CDR1 and CDR2 are SGHTA and FQGNSA. CDR3 DNA: TGTGCCAGCAGCCAACTCCTACGGACTGAAGCTTTCTTT. This codes for CASSQLLRTEAFF.

The chain employs TRBV5-4 and TRBJ1-2; the match to TRBD1 covers 9 bases. V trimming: 2 bases; J trimming: 9 bases; junction bases outside the gene matches: 14. Germline V lookup: CDR1 SGHNT, CDR2 YYREEE (reference sequence). The CDR3 extends over 16 amino acids. The CDR3 region has the DNA TGTGCCAGCAGCTTACCGGTCGGGACAGGGTCTTCGAGCTACACCTTC. Protein: CASSLPVGTGSSSYTF.

The rearrangement uses TRBV19 and TRBJ2-7, with 8 positions matching TRBD1. The V and J ends lost 5 bases and 4 bases, in that order; junction bases with no gene match: 4. Germline V gene data show CDR1 as LNHDA and CDR2 as SQIVND (reference sequence). This CDR3 spans 13 amino acids. CDR3 sequence reads: CASSVDREYEQYF. Written as DNA, the CDR3 is TGTGCCAGTAGTGTGGACAGGGAATACGAGCAGTACTTC.